The 13 T cell receptor beta chains below come from one sample, sequenced in a study of blood T cells in healthy people across ages. Sample-barcoded 5' priming and a J-beta primer mix drove a second PCR of roughly 7 to 11 cycles. TCRdb recomputed calls from the 5' RACE reads with MiXCR, one row per CDR3 protein. The table records around 1,800,000 distinct CDR3 sequences, roughly two fifths of them present only once. The sequenced sample consisted of blood. The receptors stem from a human donor in good health.

This clonotype has ten or more counts. The chain has TRBV7-2 and TRBJ2-1, with 8 positions matching TRBD2. V was clipped by 5 bases and J by 6 bases; unmatched bases: 9. Germline V CDR1 and CDR2: SGHTA, FQGNSA. The CDR3 consists of 15 residues. The CDR3 sequence is CASSPRRGTSNEQFF. The CDR3 nucleotides read TGTGCCAGCAGCCCGCGGCGGGGGACTAGCAATGAGCAGTTCTTC.

The chain is built from TRBV7-2 and TRBJ2-5; a weak D match, TRBD2 (6 bases). The J call is uncertain, as TRBJ2-7 better fits the DNA end. The CDR3 totals 17 residues. Germline CDR1 and CDR2: SGHTA and FQGNSA. CDR3 amino acids: CASSLDVLGRETYEQYF. Written as DNA, the CDR3 is TGTGCCAGCAGCTTAGATGTACTTGGACGGGAGACCTACGAGCAGTACTTC.

The chain carries TRBV6-2 or TRBV6-3 and TRBJ2-3, with D maybe TRBD1 (6 bases). V was pared by 4 bases and J by 7 bases, with 12 bases between. Germline assignment: CDR1 MNHEY and CDR2 SVGEGT. This CDR3 is built from 13 residues. CDR3 DNA: TGTGCCAGCAGTTTCCGGACAGACCATACGCAGTATTTT. Translated: CASSFRTDHTQYF.

In this sample, this clonotype turned up a few times. The genes are TRBV4-1 and TRBJ2-3, with 7 bases identical to TRBD2. V lost 0 bases and J lost 0; bases outside the gene matches: 9. Per germline, CDR1 MGHRA and CDR2 YSYEKL. The CDR3 is made up of 18 amino acids. The DNA of the CDR3 is TGCGCCAGCAGCCAAGAACCTCACCTAGCGGAAAGCACAGATACGCAGTATTTT. Its protein is CASSQEPHLAESTDTQYF.

This clonotype was seen just once. V usage is TRBV12-5 and J usage is TRBJ2-7; 8 bases line up with TRBD2. The J segment lost 0 bases and the V segment lost 0 bases, leaving 7 bases of the junction unmatched. Germline CDR1 LGHNT, CDR2 FRNRAP. The CDR3 is 17 amino acids. DNA for the CDR3: TGTGCTAGTGGTTTGGTGCGGGGGGACGGAAGCTCCTACGAGCAGTACTTC. It specifies CASGLVRGDGSSYEQYF.

With respect to this clonotype: A read error is possible here, since a much larger clone lies one base away. The J gene is TRBJ2-5, the V gene TRBV29-1; D is possibly TRBD2 (6 bases). The J call may be incorrect, as the DNA end agrees better with TRBJ2-7. Germline V gene sequence: CDR1 SQVTM, CDR2 ANQGSEA. The CDR3 has 13 residues. The DNA of the CDR3 is TGCAGCGTCGGGACTGTGAGCCCCTACGAGCAGTACTTC. It specifies CSVGTVSPYEQYF.

There are a few counts of this clonotype. J is TRBJ2-5 and V is TRBV5-6; a weak D match, TRBD1 (6 bases). The CDR3 covers 16 residues. Trimming took 4 bases from V and 5 from J, leaving 21 bases between them. Germline V CDR1 and CDR2: SGHDT, YYEEEE. The CDR3 nucleotides are TGTGCCAGCAGCATAAGACAGGACGTGAGTTCTGAGACCCAGTACTTC. As protein: CASSIRQDVSSETQYF. The entire variable domain, with the rest obtained from reference TRBV5-6 and TRBJ2-5, is as follows: DAGVTQSPTHLIKTRGQQVTLRCSPKSGHDTVSWYQQALGQGPQFIFQYYEEEERQRGNFPDRFSGHQFPNYSSELNVNALLLGDSALYLCASSIRQDVSSETQYFGPGTRLLVL.

The J gene is TRBJ1-2, the V gene TRBV4-1; no clear D gene. This CDR3 comprises 14 residues. Germline lookup yields CDR1 MGHRA and CDR2 YSYEKL. Trimming shortened V by 1 base and J by 8 bases, and 14 bases separated the two germline ends. CDR3 region: CASSQGVIVKGYTF. DNA for the CDR3: TGCGCCAGCAGCCAAGGTGTAATCGTGAAAGGCTACACCTTC.

The V and J genes are TRBV12-3 or TRBV12-4 and TRBJ2-5; D is undetermined. This CDR3 region has 13 residues. Trimming stripped 5 bases from V and 4 bases from J, with 11 bases between. CDR3 DNA: TGTGCCAGCAGTAGATTGGTCTCAGAGACCCAGTACTTC. Encoded protein: CASSRLVSETQYF.

The genes are TRBV28 and TRBJ2-1, with D uncertain. The CDR3 loop spans 13 amino acids. Germline values: CDR1 MDHEN, CDR2 SYDVKM. Deletions cut 1 base from V and 8 bases from J, with 9 bases between. The CDR3 spells CASSLFSQDEQFF. As DNA, the CDR3 is TGTGCCAGCAGTTTATTTAGCCAGGATGAGCAGTTCTTC.

The gene calls are TRBV11-1 and TRBJ2-5, with D tentatively TRBD1 (5 bases). Germline loops: CDR1 SGHAT, CDR2 FQDESV (reference sequence). V shed 6 bases and J shed 7 bases, with 21 bases lying between them. The CDR3 runs to 15 residues. The CDR3 region has the DNA TGTGCCAGCAGAGCCACCTCGTGGGGCGCAGGGACCCAGTACTTC. Protein sequence: CASRATSWGAGTQYF.

This clonotype was picked up one time. V gene TRBV29-1 combines with J gene TRBJ2-7; possibly TRBD1 for D (5 bases). The end of the DNA fits TRBJ2-5 better, so the J call may be wrong. This CDR3 comprises 13 residues. Germline lookup yields CDR1 SQVTM and CDR2 ANQGSEA. The CDR3 DNA reads TGCAGCGTTGAGCCAGGGATGGAAGAGACCCAGTACTTC. Its protein is CSVEPGMEETQYF.

V and J are TRBV28 and TRBJ2-7; 7 nucleotides align to TRBD1. This CDR3 region has 14 residues. The germline V gene encodes CDR1 MDHEN and CDR2 SYDVKM. The J segment lost 1 base and the V segment lost 8 bases, leaving 8 bases of the junction unmatched. Here the CDR3 DNA reads TGTGCCAGCCTCGGGACAGTGGGATCCTACGAGCAGTACTTC. This codes for CASLGTVGSYEQYF.